This TCR beta chain was found in a study of blood T cell repertoires in COVID-19. For the study at large: Spain, Italy and the United States supplied samples that represented acute and convalescent COVID-19. The analysed material was cDNA or gDNA that came from T cells, B-cell-depleted T cells, or PBMCs.

In the authors' methods: Nucleated cell number was recorded as an estimate derived from reference gene primer amplification. The data were produced by immunoSEQ multiplex PCR, yet TCRdb's version contains in-frame clones alone and is incomplete. The V and J calls and the clone size are those of that table, but D and trimming were determined from the DNA. Of 120,000 to 150,000 clones in the sample, roughly 82% were seen once. The ends lost 4 bases at V and 7 bases at J; junction bases unmatched: 7. Germline V CDR1 and CDR2: SNHLY, FYNNEI. The CDR3 consists of 14 residues. V usage is TRBV2 and J usage is TRBJ2-5; 9 bases are shared with TRBD1. The receptor's source is a man aged 80 or over with acute or convalescent COVID-19. Sequenced: peripheral blood. The CDR3 DNA reads as TGTGCCAGCAGTGCCGGGACAGGGCAGGGGACCCAGTACTTC. Translating gives CASSAGTGQGTQYF.